This T cell receptor beta chain was found in a study of cytomegalovirus exposure and HLA in healthy donors. Study-wide results and caveats: Some V segments, TRBV6-2 and TRBV6-3 among them, were indistinguishable and were therefore excluded. Among TCR sequences, most were rare, though some public TCRs appeared in many donors.

Remarks on this clone: The antigen is undetermined.

There were likely unrecorded immune exposures, though donors were nominally healthy when sampled. PCR primers comprised 60 Vbeta and 13 Jbeta primers. Clones were sequenced by immunoSEQ multiplex PCR, and TCRdb holds only the in-frame ones, with some missing. The data contain 150,000 to 200,000 clones, about 13% of them singletons. The CDR3 is made up of 13 amino acids. V shed 3 bases and J shed 4 bases, with 9 bases lying between them. The germline V gene has CDR1 MNHEY and CDR2 SVGAGI. The clonotype was recovered from a man over 45 in good health and CMV-seropositive. Sequences were obtained from PBMCs. The gene calls are TRBV6-5 and TRBJ1-2; D not resolved. Here the CDR3 reads CASSYNPGYGYTF. The CDR3 DNA is TGTGCCAGCAGTTATAATCCCGGCTATGGCTACACCTTC.